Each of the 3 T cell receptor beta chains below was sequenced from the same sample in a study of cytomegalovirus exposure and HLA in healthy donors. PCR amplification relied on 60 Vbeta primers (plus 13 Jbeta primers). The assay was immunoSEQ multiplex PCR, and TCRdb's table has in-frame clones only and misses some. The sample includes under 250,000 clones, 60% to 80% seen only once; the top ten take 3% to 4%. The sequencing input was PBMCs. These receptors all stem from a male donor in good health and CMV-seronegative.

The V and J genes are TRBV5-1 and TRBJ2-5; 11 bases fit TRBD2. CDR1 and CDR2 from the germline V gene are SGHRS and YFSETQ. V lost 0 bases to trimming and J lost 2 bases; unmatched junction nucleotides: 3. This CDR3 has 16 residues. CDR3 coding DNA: TGCGCCAGCAGCTTGGGAGTAGCGGGAGGGCAAGAGACCCAGTACTTC. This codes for CASSLGVAGGQETQYF.

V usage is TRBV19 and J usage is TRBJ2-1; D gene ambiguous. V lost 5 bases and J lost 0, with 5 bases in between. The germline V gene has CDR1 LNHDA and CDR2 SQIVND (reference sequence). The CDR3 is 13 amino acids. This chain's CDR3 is CASSSRSYNEQFF. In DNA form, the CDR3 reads TGTGCCAGTAGTTCTCGCTCCTACAATGAGCAGTTCTTC.

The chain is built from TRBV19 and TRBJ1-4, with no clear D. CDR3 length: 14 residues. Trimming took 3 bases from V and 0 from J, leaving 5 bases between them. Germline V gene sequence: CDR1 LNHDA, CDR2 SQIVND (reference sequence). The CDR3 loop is CASSISATNEKLFF. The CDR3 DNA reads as TGTGCCAGTAGTATCTCCGCAACTAATGAAAAACTGTTTTTT. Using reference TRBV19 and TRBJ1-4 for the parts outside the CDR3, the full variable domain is DGGITQSPKYLFRKEGQNVTLSCEQNLNHDAMYWYRQDPGQGLRLIYYSQIVNDFQKGDIAEGYSVSREKKESFPLTVTSAQKNPTAFYLCASSISATNEKLFFGSGTQLSVL.